These 25 T cell receptor beta chains originate from one sample sequenced in a study of blood T cell repertoires in COVID-19. Clones were read by immunoSEQ multiplex PCR, and TCRdb kept only the in-frame ones, dropping some. The table shows hundreds of thousands of clones, with about 90% occurring only once. The specimen sequenced was PBMCs or T cells enriched from blood (not recorded which). These receptors were collected from a woman in her forties or fifties in a cohort exposed to, infected with or recovered from COVID-19 (not recorded which).

V and J are TRBV5-5 and TRBJ2-5; TRBD1 is a possible D gene (6 bases). The CDR3 contains 13 residues. V gave up 4 bases and J gave up 1 base, with 8 bases separating them. Germline CDR1 reads SGHKS; CDR2 reads YYEKEE (reference sequence). CDR3 residues: CASSGQIQETQYF. CDR3 nucleotides: TGTGCCAGCAGCGGACAGATCCAAGAGACCCAGTACTTC.

The chain couples TRBV4-2 to TRBJ1-5; D possibly corresponds to TRBD1 (6 bases). Trimming pared 2 bases from V and 3 bases from J, leaving 17 bases between. Germline V lookup: CDR1 LGHNA, CDR2 YNFKEQ. This CDR3 has 17 residues. The CDR3 bases are TGTGCCAGCAGCCAACATCGGACCGGGACACACAATCAGCCCCAGCATTTT. This codes for CASSQHRTGTHNQPQHF.

V and J are TRBV9 and TRBJ1-1; tentative D call: TRBD1 (5 bases). CDR3 length equals 15 residues. The germline V gene encodes CDR1 SGDLS and CDR2 YYNGEE. V shed 1 base and J shed 3 bases, with 13 bases lying between them. The CDR3 sequence is CASSVRGSLDTEAFF. The CDR3 DNA follows: TGTGCCAGCAGCGTACGGGGGTCTCTGGACACTGAAGCTTTCTTT.

The chain carries TRBV12-2 and TRBJ2-3; the DNA was not used to check the table's D call, TRBD2. TRBV12-2 has pseudogene status. CDR3 length: 18 residues. The DNA of the CDR3 is TGTGCAAGTCGCTTAATTAGCGGGGGGGCGCGGGGCACAGATACGCAGTATTTT. It codes for CASRLISGGARGTDTQYF.

This clone was counted a single time. Other DNA sequences of this sample code for an identical CDR3. The chain has TRBV19 and TRBJ1-5, with D hard to call. The germline V and J ends were trimmed by 2 bases and 0 bases, with 5 bases remaining between them. CDR1 LNHDA and CDR2 SQIVND come from the germline V gene (reference sequence). This CDR3 comprises 14 residues. The DNA for the CDR3 is TGTGCCAGTAGTATACAGAATAGCAATCAGCCCCAGCATTTT. It encodes CASSIQNSNQPQHF. Full variable domain (outside the CDR3, taken from reference TRBV19 and TRBJ1-5): DGGITQSPKYLFRKEGQNVTLSCEQNLNHDAMYWYRQDPGQGLRLIYYSQIVNDFQKGDIAEGYSVSREKKESFPLTVTSAQKNPTAFYLCASSIQNSNQPQHFGDGTRLSIL.

This clone was seen a handful of times. This chain links TRBV18 with TRBJ1-2, with D unresolved. Trimming cost V 1 base and J 4 bases, with 10 bases left between them. The length of the CDR3 is 14 residues. Germline CDR1 and CDR2: KGHSH and LQKENI. The DNA of the CDR3 is TGTGCCAGCTCACCACAGGACGGGATCTATGGCTACACCTTC. Amino acid sequence: CASSPQDGIYGYTF.

The chain has TRBV11-2 and TRBJ1-5; D ambiguous. The V gene's germline CDR1 is SGHAT and CDR2 FQNNGV. The CDR3 is 15 amino acids. The V end lost 3 bases, the J end lost 2 bases, and 11 bases lay between the germline ends. The CDR3 DNA reads as TGTGCCAGCAGCTTGGGGAGGGTGGGCAATCAGCCCCAGCATTTT. Its protein is CASSLGRVGNQPQHF.

The gene calls are TRBV7-9 and TRBJ1-2; maybe TRBD1 (5 bases). Germline loops: CDR1 SEHNR, CDR2 FQNEAQ (reference sequence). V lost 5 bases to trimming and J lost 0 bases, with 13 bases between them. The CDR3 loop spans 15 amino acids. In DNA form, the CDR3 reads TGTGCCAGCAGCCTCGACAGAAGCCCTAACTATGGCTACACCTTC. Amino acid sequence: CASSLDRSPNYGYTF.

The rearrangement links TRBV4-3 to TRBJ2-7, with D perhaps TRBD1 (5 bases). The CDR3 runs 13 residues. The V gene lost 3 bases and the J gene lost 2 bases, with 8 bases spanning the gap. The V gene's germline CDR1 is LGHNA and CDR2 YSLEER. CDR3 sequence: CASSHATAYEQYF. CDR3 DNA sequence: TGCGCCAGCAGCCATGCGACAGCCTACGAGCAGTACTTC.

The CDR3 spells CASSLGGTSGYNEQFF. The CDR3 DNA reads TGTGCCAGCAGTCTGGGTGGGACTAGCGGCTACAATGAGCAGTTCTTC. The V and J genes are TRBV3-1 (or the pseudogene TRBV3-2) and TRBJ2-1; TRBD2 aligns across 11 bases. V dropped 6 bases and J dropped 3; count of bases not matched to a gene: 7. CDR1 and CDR2 from the germline V gene are LGHDT and YNNKEL (reference sequence). The CDR3 runs 16 residues.

The chain recombines TRBV6-1 with TRBJ2-5; the D gene is possibly TRBD1 (5 bases). V was shortened by 3 bases and J by 5 bases, with 13 bases between the two germline ends. This CDR3 has 14 residues. Germline values: CDR1 MNHNS, CDR2 SASEGT. CDR3 residues: CASSDSQGWETQYF. The DNA for the CDR3 is TGTGCCAGCAGTGATAGTCAGGGCTGGGAGACCCAGTACTTC.

The genes are TRBV27 and TRBJ2-1; D remains unclear. The CDR3 is 11 residues long. Germline CDR1 and CDR2: MNHEY and SMNVEV (reference sequence). Trimming took 8 bases from V and 6 from J, leaving 8 bases between them. CDR3 in DNA: TGTGCCAGCGGGCAGGTCAATGAGCAGTTCTTC. Translating it yields CASGQVNEQFF.

The V gene is TRBV5-4, the J gene TRBJ1-2, with TRBD1 matching 10 bases. From germline, CDR1 is SGHNT and CDR2 YYREEE (reference sequence). The CDR3 extends over 14 amino acids. The V segment lost 5 bases and the J segment 6 bases; nucleotides outside the gene matches: 7. The CDR3 DNA reads as TGTGCCAGCAGATCCGACAGGGGGCGCGATGGCTACACCTTC. This sequence encodes CASRSDRGRDGYTF.

The V and J genes are TRBV5-1 and TRBJ1-6, with D possibly TRBD1 on 5 matching bases. Germline lookup yields CDR1 SGHRS and CDR2 YFSETQ. The CDR3 is 15 amino acids. Trimming cost V 0 bases and J 10 bases, with 14 bases left between them. The CDR3 region has the DNA TGCGCCAGCAGCTTGGCTGACAGTAAATACTCACCCCTCCACTTT. Its translation: CASSLADSKYSPLHF.

V is TRBV3-1 (or the pseudogene TRBV3-2) and J is TRBJ2-7, with D perhaps TRBD2 (7 bases). The germline V gene encodes CDR1 LGHDT and CDR2 YNNKEL (reference sequence). The CDR3 sequence is 15 residues long. V dropped 4 bases and J dropped 3 bases, with 16 bases sitting between them. CDR3 residues: CASSPHRGANYEQYF. The CDR3 DNA is TGTGCCAGCAGCCCCCATCGGGGGGCTAACTACGAGCAGTACTTC.

This chain uses TRBV27 with TRBJ1-5; D possibly corresponds to TRBD1 (5 bases). Germline assignment: CDR1 MNHEY and CDR2 SMNVEV (reference sequence). V lost 3 bases to trimming and J lost 6 bases, with 9 bases between them. The CDR3 is made up of 13 amino acids. CDR3 protein: CASSFREGQPQHF. The CDR3 DNA follows: TGTGCCAGCAGTTTCAGGGAAGGTCAGCCCCAGCATTTT.

V is TRBV6-6 and J is TRBJ2-7; the D is unclear. Germline CDR1 MNHNY, CDR2 SVGAGI (reference sequence). V lost 0 bases and J lost 6, with 12 bases in between. This CDR3 spans 14 amino acids. This CDR3 is CASSYSSISVEQYF. CDR3 sequence (DNA): TGTGCCAGCAGTTACTCGAGCATATCGGTCGAGCAGTACTTC.

This clone has a handful of counts. This sequence joins TRBV15 and TRBJ1-1; 9 bases align to TRBD1. Germline V gives CDR1 LNHNV, CDR2 YYDKDF (reference sequence). J lost 4 bases, V lost 1 base, and 10 bases had no gene match. There are 17 residues in the CDR3. As DNA, the CDR3 is TGTGCCACCAGCAGAGGGTCGGGACAGGGAGTTATCACTGAAGCTTTCTTT. Translation gives CATSRGSGQGVITEAFF.

This clone was recorded once. This chain joins TRBV30 and TRBJ2-7, with 7 bases that match TRBD1. Germline lookup yields CDR1 GTSNPN and CDR2 SVGIG (reference sequence). Unmatched junction bases numbered 7, after V lost 3 bases and J lost 8 bases. CDR3 length equals 12 residues. The CDR3 protein is CAWSSGTAKQYF. The CDR3 region has the DNA TGTGCCTGGAGCTCCGGGACAGCTAAGCAGTACTTC.

This chain joins TRBV3-1 (or the pseudogene TRBV3-2) and TRBJ1-1, with D perhaps TRBD1 (5 bases). The germline V gene has CDR1 LGHDT and CDR2 YNNKEL (reference sequence). The CDR3 loop spans 17 amino acids. V lost 4 bases, J lost 6 bases, and 24 bases lay in between. CDR3 region: CASSRTGPGTWRAEAFF. DNA of the CDR3: TGTGCCAGCAGCCGAACCGGGCCCGGGACGTGGAGGGCTGAAGCTTTCTTT.

The chain links TRBV7-2 to TRBJ1-2; D ambiguous. CDR3 length equals 14 residues. Trimming cost V 5 bases and J 2 bases, with 12 bases left between them. Germline CDR1 SGHTA, CDR2 FQGNSA. CDR3 sequence: CASSTDTANYGYTF. DNA for the CDR3: TGTGCCAGCAGCACAGACACAGCAAACTATGGCTACACCTTC.

The J gene is TRBJ1-2, the V gene TRBV24-1; D is unresolved. This CDR3 spans 14 amino acids. Germline V gene lookup returns CDR1 KGHDR and CDR2 SFDVKD. V shed 5 bases and J shed 1 base, with 10 bases lying between them. The CDR3 coding sequence is TGTGCCACCAGTGCCGCAGACTTTAACTATGGCTACACCTTC. Its protein is CATSAADFNYGYTF.

Only one count was recorded for this clone. The chain employs TRBV29-1 and TRBJ1-5; 7 bases agree with TRBD1. The CDR3 spans 13 residues. The germline gives CDR1 SQVTM, CDR2 ANQGSEA. V lost 7 bases and J lost 4; bases outside the gene matches: 7. The CDR3 sequence: CSAGTANNQPQHF. The CDR3 region has the DNA TGCAGCGCCGGGACAGCGAATAATCAGCCCCAGCATTTT.

This chain links TRBV28 with TRBJ1-6; 7 bases map to TRBD1. Germline loops: CDR1 MDHEN, CDR2 SYDVKM. The ends lost 3 bases at V and 9 bases at J; junction bases unmatched: 5. The CDR3 has 14 amino acids. DNA for the CDR3: TGTGCCAGCAGTTTCCAGGGGGAAGCTTCACCCCTCCACTTT. This sequence encodes CASSFQGEASPLHF.

The chain uses TRBV28 and TRBJ2-6; 8 bases are a match to TRBD1. V lost 5 bases and J lost 0; bases outside the gene matches: 9. The length of the CDR3 is 18 residues. The germline CDR1 and CDR2 sequences are MDHEN and SYDVKM. The CDR3, as DNA: TGTGCCAGCAGTCGCACCGGGACAGGCGCCTCTGGGGCCAACGTCCTGACTTTC. Its protein is CASSRTGTGASGANVLTF. Filled out from reference TRBV28 and TRBJ2-6, the complete variable domain reads DVKVTQSSRYLVKRTGEKVFLECVQDMDHENMFWYRQDPGLGLRLIYFSYDVKMKEKGDIPEGYSVSREKKERFSLILESASTNQTSMYLCASSRTGTGASGANVLTFGAGSRLTVL.